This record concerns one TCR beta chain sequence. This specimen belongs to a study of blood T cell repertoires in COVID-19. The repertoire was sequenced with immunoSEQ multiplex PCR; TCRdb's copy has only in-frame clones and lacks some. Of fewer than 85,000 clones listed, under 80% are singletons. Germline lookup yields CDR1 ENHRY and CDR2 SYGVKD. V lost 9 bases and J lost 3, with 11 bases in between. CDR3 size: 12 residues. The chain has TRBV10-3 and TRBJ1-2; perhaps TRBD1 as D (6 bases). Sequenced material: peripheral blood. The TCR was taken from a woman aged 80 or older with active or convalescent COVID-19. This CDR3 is CAIRSGDYGYTF. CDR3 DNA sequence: TGTGCCATTAGGTCAGGGGACTATGGCTACACCTTC.